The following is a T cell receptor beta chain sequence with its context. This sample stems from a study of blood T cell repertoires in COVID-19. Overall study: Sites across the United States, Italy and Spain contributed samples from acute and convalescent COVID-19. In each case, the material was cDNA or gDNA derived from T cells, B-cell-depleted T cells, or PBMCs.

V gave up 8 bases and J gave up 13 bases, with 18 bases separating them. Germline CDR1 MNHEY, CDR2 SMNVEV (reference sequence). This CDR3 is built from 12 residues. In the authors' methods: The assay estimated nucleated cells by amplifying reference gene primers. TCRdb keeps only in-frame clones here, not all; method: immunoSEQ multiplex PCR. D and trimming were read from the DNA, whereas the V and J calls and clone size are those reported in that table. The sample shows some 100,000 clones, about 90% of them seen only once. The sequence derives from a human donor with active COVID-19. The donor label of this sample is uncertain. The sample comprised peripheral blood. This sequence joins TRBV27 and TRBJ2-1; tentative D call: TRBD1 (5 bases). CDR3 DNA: TGTGCCAGCGAAGGGGCGACTTCAGGCCAGTTCTTC. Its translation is CASEGATSGQFF.